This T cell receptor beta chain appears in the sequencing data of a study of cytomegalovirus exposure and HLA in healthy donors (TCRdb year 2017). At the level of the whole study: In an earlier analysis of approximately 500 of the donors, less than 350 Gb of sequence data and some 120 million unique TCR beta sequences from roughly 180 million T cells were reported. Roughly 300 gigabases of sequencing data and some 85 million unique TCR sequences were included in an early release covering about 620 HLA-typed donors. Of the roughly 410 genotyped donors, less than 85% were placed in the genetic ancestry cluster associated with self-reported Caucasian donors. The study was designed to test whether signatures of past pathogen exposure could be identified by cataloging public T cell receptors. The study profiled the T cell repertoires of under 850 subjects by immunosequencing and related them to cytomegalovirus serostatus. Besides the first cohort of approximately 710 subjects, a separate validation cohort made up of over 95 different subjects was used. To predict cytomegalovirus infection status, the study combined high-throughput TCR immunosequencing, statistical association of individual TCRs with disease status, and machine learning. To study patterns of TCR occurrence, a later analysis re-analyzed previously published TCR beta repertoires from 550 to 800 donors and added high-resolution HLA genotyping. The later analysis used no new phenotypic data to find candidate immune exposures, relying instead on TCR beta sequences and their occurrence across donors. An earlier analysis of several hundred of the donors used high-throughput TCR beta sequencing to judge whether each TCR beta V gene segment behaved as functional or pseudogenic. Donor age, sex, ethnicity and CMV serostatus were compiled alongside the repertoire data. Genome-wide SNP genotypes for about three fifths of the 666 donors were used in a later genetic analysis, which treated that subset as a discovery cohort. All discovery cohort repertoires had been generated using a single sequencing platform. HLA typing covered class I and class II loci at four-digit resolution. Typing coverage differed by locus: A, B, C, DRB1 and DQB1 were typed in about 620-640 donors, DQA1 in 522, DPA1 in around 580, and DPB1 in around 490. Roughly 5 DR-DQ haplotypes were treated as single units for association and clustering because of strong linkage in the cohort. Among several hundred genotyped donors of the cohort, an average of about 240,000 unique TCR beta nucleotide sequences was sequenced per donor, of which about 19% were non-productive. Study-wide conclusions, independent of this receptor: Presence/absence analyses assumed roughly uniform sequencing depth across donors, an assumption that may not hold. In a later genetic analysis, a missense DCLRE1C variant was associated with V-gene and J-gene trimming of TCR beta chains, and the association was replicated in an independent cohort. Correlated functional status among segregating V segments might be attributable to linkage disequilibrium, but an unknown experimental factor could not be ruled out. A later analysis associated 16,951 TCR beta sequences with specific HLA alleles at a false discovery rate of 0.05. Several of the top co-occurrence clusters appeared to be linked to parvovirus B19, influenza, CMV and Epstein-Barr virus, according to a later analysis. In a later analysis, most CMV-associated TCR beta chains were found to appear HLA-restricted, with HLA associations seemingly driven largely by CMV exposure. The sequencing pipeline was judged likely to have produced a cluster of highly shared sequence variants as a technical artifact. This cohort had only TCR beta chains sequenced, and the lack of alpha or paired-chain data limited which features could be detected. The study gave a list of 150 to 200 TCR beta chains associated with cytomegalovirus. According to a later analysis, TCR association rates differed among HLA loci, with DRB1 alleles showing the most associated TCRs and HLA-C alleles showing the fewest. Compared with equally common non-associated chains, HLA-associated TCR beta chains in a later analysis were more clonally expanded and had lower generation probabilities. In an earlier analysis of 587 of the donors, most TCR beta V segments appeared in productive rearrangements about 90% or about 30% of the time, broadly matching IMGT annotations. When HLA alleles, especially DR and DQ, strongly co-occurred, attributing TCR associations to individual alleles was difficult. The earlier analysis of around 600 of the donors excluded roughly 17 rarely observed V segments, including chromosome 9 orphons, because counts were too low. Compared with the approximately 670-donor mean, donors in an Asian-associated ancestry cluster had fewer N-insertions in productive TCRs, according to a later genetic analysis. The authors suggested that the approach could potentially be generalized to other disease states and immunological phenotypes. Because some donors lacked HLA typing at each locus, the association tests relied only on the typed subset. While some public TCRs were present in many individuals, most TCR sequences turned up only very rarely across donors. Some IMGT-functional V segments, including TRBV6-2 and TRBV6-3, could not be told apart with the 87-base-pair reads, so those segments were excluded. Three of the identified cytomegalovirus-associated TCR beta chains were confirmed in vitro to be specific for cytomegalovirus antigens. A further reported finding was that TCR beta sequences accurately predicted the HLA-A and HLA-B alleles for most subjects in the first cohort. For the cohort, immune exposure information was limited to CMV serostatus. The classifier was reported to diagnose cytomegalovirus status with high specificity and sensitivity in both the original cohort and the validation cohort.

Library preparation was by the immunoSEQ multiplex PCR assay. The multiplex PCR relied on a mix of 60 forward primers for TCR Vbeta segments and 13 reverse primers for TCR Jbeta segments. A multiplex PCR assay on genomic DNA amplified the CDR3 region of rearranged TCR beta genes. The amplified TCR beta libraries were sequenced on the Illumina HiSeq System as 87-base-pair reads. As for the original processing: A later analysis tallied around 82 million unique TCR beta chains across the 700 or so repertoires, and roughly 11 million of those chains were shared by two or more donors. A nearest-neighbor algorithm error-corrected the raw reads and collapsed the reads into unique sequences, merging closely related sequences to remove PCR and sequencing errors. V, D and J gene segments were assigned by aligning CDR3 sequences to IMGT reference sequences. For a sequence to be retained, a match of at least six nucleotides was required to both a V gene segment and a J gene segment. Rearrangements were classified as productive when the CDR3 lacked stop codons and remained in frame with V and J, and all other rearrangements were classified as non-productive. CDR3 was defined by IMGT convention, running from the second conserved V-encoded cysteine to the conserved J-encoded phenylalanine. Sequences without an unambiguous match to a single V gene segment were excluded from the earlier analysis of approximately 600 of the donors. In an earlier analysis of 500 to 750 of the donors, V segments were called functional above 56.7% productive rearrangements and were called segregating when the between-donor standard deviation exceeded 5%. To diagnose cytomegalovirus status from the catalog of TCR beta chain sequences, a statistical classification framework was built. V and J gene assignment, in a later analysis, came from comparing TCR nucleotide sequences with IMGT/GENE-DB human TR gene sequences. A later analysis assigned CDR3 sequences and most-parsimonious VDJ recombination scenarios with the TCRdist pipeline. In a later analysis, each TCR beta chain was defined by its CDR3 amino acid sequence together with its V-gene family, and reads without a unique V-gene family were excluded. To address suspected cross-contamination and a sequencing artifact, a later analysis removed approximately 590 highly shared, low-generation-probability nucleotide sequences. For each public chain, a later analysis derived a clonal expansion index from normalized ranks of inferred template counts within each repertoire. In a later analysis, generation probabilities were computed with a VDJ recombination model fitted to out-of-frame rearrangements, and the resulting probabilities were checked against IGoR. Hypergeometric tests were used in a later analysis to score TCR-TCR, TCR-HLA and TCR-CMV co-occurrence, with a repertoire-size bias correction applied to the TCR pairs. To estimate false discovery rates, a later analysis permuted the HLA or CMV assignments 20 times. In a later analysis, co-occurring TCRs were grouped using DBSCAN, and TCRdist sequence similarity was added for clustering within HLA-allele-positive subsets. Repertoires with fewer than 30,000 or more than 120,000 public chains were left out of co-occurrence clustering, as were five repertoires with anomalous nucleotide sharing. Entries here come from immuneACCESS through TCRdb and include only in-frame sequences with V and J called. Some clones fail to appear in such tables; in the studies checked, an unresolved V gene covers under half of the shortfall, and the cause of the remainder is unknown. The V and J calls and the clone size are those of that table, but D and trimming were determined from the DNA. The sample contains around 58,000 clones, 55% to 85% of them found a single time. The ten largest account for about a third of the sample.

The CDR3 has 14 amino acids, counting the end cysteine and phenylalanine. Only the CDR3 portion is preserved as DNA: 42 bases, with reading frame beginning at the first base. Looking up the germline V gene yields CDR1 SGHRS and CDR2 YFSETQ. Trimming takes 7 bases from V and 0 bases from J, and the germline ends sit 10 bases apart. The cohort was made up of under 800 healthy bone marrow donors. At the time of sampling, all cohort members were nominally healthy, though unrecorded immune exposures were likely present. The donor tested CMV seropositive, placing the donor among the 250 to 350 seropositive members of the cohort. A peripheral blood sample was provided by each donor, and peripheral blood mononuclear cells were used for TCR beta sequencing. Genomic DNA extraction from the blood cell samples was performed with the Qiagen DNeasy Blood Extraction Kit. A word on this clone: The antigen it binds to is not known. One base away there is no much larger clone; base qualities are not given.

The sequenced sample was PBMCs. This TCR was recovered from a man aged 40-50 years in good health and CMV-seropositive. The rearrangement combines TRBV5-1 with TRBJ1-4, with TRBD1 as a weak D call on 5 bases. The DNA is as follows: TGCGCCAGCGGGGCGACATCAACTAATGAAAAACTGTTTTTT. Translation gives CASGATSTNEKLFF. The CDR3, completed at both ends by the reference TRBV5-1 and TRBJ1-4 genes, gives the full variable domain KAGVTQTPRYLIKTRGQQVTLSCSPISGHRSVSWYQQTPGQGLQFLFEYFSETQRNKGNFPGRFSGRQFSNSRSEMNVSTLELGDSALYLCASGATSTNEKLFFGSGTQLSVL.